The 23 T cell receptor beta chains below were found in one sample sequenced in a study of blood T cell repertoires in COVID-19. Using immunoSEQ multiplex PCR, the repertoire was profiled, and TCRdb retains in-frame clones only, with some absent. This sample has about 150,000 clones, with around 91% found just once. The sample comprised peripheral blood. The receptors come from a woman between 40 and 55 years old with acute or convalescent COVID-19.

V gene TRBV7-9 combines with J gene TRBJ2-5; D uncertain. Trimming took 2 bases from V and 2 from J, leaving 3 bases between them. The germline V gene has CDR1 SEHNR and CDR2 FQNEAQ (reference sequence). The CDR3 runs to 12 residues. CDR3 nucleotide sequence: TGTGCCAGCAGCTTACTGCAAGAGACCCAGTACTTC. Amino acids: CASSLLQETQYF. Together with reference TRBV7-9 and TRBJ2-5, the CDR3 gives the full variable domain: DTGVSQNPRHKITKRGQNVTFRCDPISEHNRLYWYRQTLGQGPEFLTYFQNEAQLEKSRLLSDRFSAERPKGSFSTLEIQRTEQGDSAMYLCASSLLQETQYFGPGTRLLVL.

The chain joins TRBV18 to TRBJ1-1, with a tentative D call TRBD1 (6 bases). Germline CDR1 reads KGHSH; CDR2 reads LQKENI. This CDR3 has 15 residues. V was cut by 4 bases and J by 0 bases, with 12 bases left in between. This chain's CDR3 is CASSQQGFMNTEAFF. The CDR3 DNA sequence: TGTGCCAGCTCACAACAGGGATTTATGAACACTGAAGCTTTCTTT.

J is TRBJ2-5 and V is TRBV25-1; 8 nucleotides line up with TRBD1. V lost 4 bases to trimming and J lost 4 bases; unmatched junction nucleotides: 2. The CDR3 is made up of 13 amino acids. Germline V CDR1 and CDR2: MGHDK, SYGVNS. Written as DNA, the CDR3 is TGTGCCAGCAGTGTCACAGGGGGAGAGACCCAGTACTTC. Its protein is CASSVTGGETQYF.

The CDR3 protein is CASSTLTDSPLHF. CDR3 DNA: TGTGCCAGTAGTACCCTGACAGACTCACCCCTCCACTTT. V is TRBV19 and J is TRBJ1-6, with D perhaps TRBD1 (5 bases). The CDR3 has 13 residues. Germline assignment: CDR1 LNHDA and CDR2 SQIVND (reference sequence). V lost 4 bases and J lost 10, with 11 bases in between.

This chain links TRBV30 with TRBJ2-3; 9 bases align to TRBD2. Germline-derived CDR1 and CDR2 are GTSNPN and SVGIG (reference sequence). This CDR3 comprises 15 residues. V was clipped by 3 bases and J by 2 bases; unmatched bases: 6. CDR3 loop: CAWREEREATDTQYF. The CDR3 nucleotides are TGTGCCTGGAGGGAAGAGCGGGAGGCCACAGATACGCAGTATTTT.

The V gene is TRBV28, the J gene TRBJ2-6; D may be TRBD2 (6 bases). The V and J ends lost 7 bases and 1 base respectively, with 11 bases between them. The CDR3 is 15 amino acids. The germline V gene encodes CDR1 MDHEN and CDR2 SYDVKM. CDR3 sequence: CASTFGGSGANVLTF. For the CDR3, the DNA is TGTGCCAGCACCTTCGGGGGATCTGGGGCCAACGTCCTGACTTTC.

This rearrangement joins TRBV5-1 to TRBJ2-7; the match to TRBD1 covers 11 bases. The CDR3 runs to 14 residues. Germline V CDR1 and CDR2: SGHRS, YFSETQ. J was trimmed by 3 bases and V by 4 bases; bases with no gene match: 3. CDR3 in amino acids: CASSGGTGGYEQYF. Written as DNA, the CDR3 is TGCGCCAGCAGCGGAGGGACAGGGGGCTACGAGCAGTACTTC.

CDR3 DNA sequence: TGTGCCAGCAGCGGATGGACTAGCGGGCGAAGCACAGATACGCAGTATTTT. It is translated as CASSGWTSGRSTDTQYF. The chain has TRBV7-9 and TRBJ2-3, with 11 bases fitting TRBD2. This CDR3 contains 17 residues. V was pared by 5 bases and J by 0 bases, with 7 bases of the junction left unmatched. CDR1 SEHNR and CDR2 FQNEAQ come from the germline V gene (reference sequence).

The V gene is TRBV6-5, the J gene TRBJ2-2; 7 bases map to TRBD1. Germline V gene data show CDR1 as MNHEY and CDR2 as SVGAGI. V trimming: 4 bases; J trimming: 1 base; junction bases outside the gene matches: 3. The CDR3 extends over 15 amino acids. The CDR3 reads CASSWDSGNTGELFF. The CDR3 region has the DNA TGTGCCAGCAGTTGGGACAGTGGGAACACCGGGGAGCTGTTTTTT.

The genes are TRBV18 and TRBJ2-7; 7 bases fit TRBD2. The V gene end was trimmed by 8 bases and the J gene end by 5 bases; junction bases not matched to a gene: 9. Germline-derived CDR1 and CDR2 are KGHSH and LQKENI. This CDR3 comprises 13 residues. The CDR3 nucleotides are TGTGCCAGCGCGTCCGGGACTAACAACGAGCAGTACTTC. Protein sequence: CASASGTNNEQYF.

V gene TRBV4-2 combines with J gene TRBJ2-5; D is possibly TRBD1 (6 bases). Germline V gives CDR1 LGHNA, CDR2 YNFKEQ. This CDR3 is 15 amino acids long. Between the trimmed V and J ends, which lost 5 bases and 4 bases, there was a span of 17 bases. CDR3 DNA sequence: TGTGCCAGCAGCTCAACCTGGGGGCAAGGAGAGACCCAGTACTTC. Translation gives CASSSTWGQGETQYF.

This chain links TRBV6-4 with TRBJ2-1, with D possibly TRBD2 on 6 matching bases. Germline V CDR1 and CDR2: MRHNA, SNTAGT. The CDR3 length is 17 residues. V dropped 3 bases and J dropped 7 bases, with 22 bases sitting between them. DNA of the CDR3: TGTGCCAGCAGTGAAAGGCTAGCACCCCAACGGGGGAATGAGCAGTTCTTC. Amino acids: CASSERLAPQRGNEQFF.

This clone was seen more than once but under ten times. This chain joins TRBV2 and TRBJ1-3, with TRBD1 as a possible D gene (5 bases). This CDR3 has 15 amino acids. Trimming pared 0 bases from V and 7 bases from J, leaving 13 bases between. CDR1 SNHLY and CDR2 FYNNEI come from the germline V gene. DNA for the CDR3: TGTGCCAGCAGTGAAGCGGGCCAGGGAGGGAACACCATATATTTT. It yields the protein CASSEAGQGGNTIYF.

V gene TRBV7-9 combines with J gene TRBJ1-6; 9 nucleotides line up with TRBD1. The CDR3 has 16 amino acids. Looked up from germline, CDR1 is SEHNR and CDR2 is FQNEAQ (reference sequence). V lost 5 bases to trimming and J lost 6 bases; unmatched junction nucleotides: 8. This CDR3 is CASSVDRDRVNSPLHF. The CDR3 region has the DNA TGTGCCAGCAGCGTCGACCGGGACAGGGTTAATTCACCCCTCCACTTT. The full variable domain, with the rest looked up from reference TRBV7-9 and TRBJ1-6, is DTGVSQNPRHKITKRGQNVTFRCDPISEHNRLYWYRQTLGQGPEFLTYFQNEAQLEKSRLLSDRFSAERPKGSFSTLEIQRTEQGDSAMYLCASSVDRDRVNSPLHFGNGTRLTVT.

The CDR3 DNA reads as TGTGCCAGCAGTGAGAGCCAGGGCTCCTACAATGAGCAGTTCTTC. Protein product: CASSESQGSYNEQFF. The V gene is TRBV6-1, the J gene TRBJ2-1, with D maybe TRBD1 (5 bases). CDR3 length equals 15 residues. Deletions cut 3 bases from V and 0 bases from J, with 9 bases between. Germline CDR1 reads MNHNS; CDR2 reads SASEGT.

This chain uses TRBV6-5 with TRBJ2-1, with D hard to call. Trimming shortened V by 10 bases and J by 0 bases, and 13 bases separated the two germline ends. Germline V lookup: CDR1 MNHEY, CDR2 SVGAGI. The CDR3 is made up of 14 amino acids. The CDR3 reads CAIKNQASYNEQFF. The CDR3 DNA reads TGTGCCATCAAAAATCAAGCCTCCTACAATGAGCAGTTCTTC.

The chain links TRBV5-4 to TRBJ2-3; unclear D gene. In germline, CDR1 is SGHNT, CDR2 YYREEE (reference sequence). V lost 1 base and J lost 2, with 8 bases in between. CDR3 length equals 14 residues. The CDR3 is CASSLLADTDTQYF. The CDR3 DNA reads TGTGCCAGCAGCTTGTTAGCTGACACAGATACGCAGTATTTT.

The genes are TRBV6-5 and TRBJ1-1; D call uncertain. V was clipped by 4 bases and J by 0 bases, with 15 bases between them. The length of the CDR3 is 16 residues. Germline V gene data show CDR1 as MNHEY and CDR2 as SVGAGI. The CDR3 region is CASSLSRGGVNTEAFF. The CDR3 region has the DNA TGTGCCAGCAGTTTAAGCAGAGGCGGGGTGAACACTGAAGCTTTCTTT.

Only one count was recorded for this clone. The chain employs TRBV6-5 and TRBJ2-3; possibly TRBD2 for D (6 bases). The V end was cut by 3 bases, the J end by 4 bases, with 17 bases between. Germline CDR1 reads MNHEY; CDR2 reads SVGAGI. The CDR3 covers 16 residues. Here the CDR3 reads CASSYMLGGGADTQYF. In nucleotides, the CDR3 is TGTGCCAGCAGTTATATGTTGGGGGGTGGCGCAGATACGCAGTATTTT.

This rearrangement joins TRBV3-1 (or the pseudogene TRBV3-2) to TRBJ2-1; TRBD2 aligns across 14 bases. From germline, CDR1 is LGHDT and CDR2 YNNKEL (reference sequence). The CDR3 is made up of 17 amino acids. J gave up 9 bases and V 3 bases, and 10 bases lay outside the gene matches. This CDR3 reads CASSQTTGTSGSSEQFF. The CDR3 region has the DNA TGTGCCAGCAGCCAGACTACCGGGACTAGCGGGAGTTCTGAGCAGTTCTTC.

The chain employs TRBV5-6 and TRBJ1-3, with D possibly TRBD1 on 6 matching bases. The germline V gene has CDR1 SGHDT and CDR2 YYEEEE. This CDR3 is 16 amino acids long. Trimming shortened V by 3 bases and J by 0 bases, and 13 bases separated the two germline ends. The CDR3 coding sequence is TGTGCCAGCAGCTCGGGACATCTCAGCTCTGGAAACACCATATATTTT. It translates to CASSSGHLSSGNTIYF.

This clone was detected a few times. Other DNA variants within this sample encode the same CDR3. The chain carries TRBV2 and TRBJ2-2; 8 nucleotides agree with TRBD1. V gave up 5 bases and J gave up 2 bases; unmatched junction bases: 7. Looked up from germline, CDR1 is SNHLY and CDR2 is FYNNEI. The CDR3 sequence is 16 residues long. DNA for the CDR3: TGTGCCAGCAGTCGACAGGGGTTAAAAAACACCGGGGAGCTGTTTTTT. Amino acid sequence: CASSRQGLKNTGELFF.

V is TRBV6-4 and J is TRBJ1-2; TRBD1 agrees at 9 bases. The trim removed 6 bases at V and 5 bases at J, leaving 7 bases unmatched. Germline V gene data show CDR1 as MRHNA and CDR2 as SNTAGT. The CDR3 spans 14 residues. The CDR3 is CASSSGTGPYGYTF. CDR3 bases: TGTGCCAGCAGCTCCGGGACAGGGCCGTATGGCTACACCTTC.